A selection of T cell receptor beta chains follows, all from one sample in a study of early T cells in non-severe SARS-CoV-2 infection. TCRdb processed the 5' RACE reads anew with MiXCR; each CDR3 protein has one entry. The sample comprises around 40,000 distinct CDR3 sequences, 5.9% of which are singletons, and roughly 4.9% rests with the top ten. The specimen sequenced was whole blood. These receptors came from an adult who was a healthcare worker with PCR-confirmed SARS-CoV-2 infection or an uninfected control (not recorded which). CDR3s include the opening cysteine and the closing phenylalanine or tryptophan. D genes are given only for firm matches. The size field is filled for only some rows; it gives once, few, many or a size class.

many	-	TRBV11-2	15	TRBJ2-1	TGTGCCAGCAGCTCCGCTCCCGGGATAAACAATGAGCAGTTCTTC	CASSSAPGINNEQFF
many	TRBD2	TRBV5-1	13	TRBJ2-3	TGCGCCAGCCAGCGGGACCGGGGTGATACGCAGTATTTT	CASQRDRGDTQYF
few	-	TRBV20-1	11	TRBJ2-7	TGCAGTGCTAGAGTACACCCCGAGCAGTACTTC	CSARVHPEQYF
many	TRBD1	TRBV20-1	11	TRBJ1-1	TGCAGTGCTAGGGCGCCAGGGGGAGCTTTCTTT	CSARAPGGAFF
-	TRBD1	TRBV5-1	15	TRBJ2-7	TGCGCCAGCAGCTCAACCGGGACAGGGCTCTACGAGCAGTACTTC	CASSSTGTGLYEQYF
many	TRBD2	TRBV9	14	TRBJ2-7	TGTGCCAGCAGCGTGGCTAGCGGGGTCTACGAGCAGTACTTC	CASSVASGVYEQYF
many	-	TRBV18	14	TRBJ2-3	TGTGCCAGCTCACCACCCAGCGTCAAGGATACGCAGTATTTT	CASSPPSVKDTQYF
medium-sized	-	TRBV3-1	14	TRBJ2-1	TGTGCCAGCAGCCAGTCCGGCTCCTACAATGAGCAGTTCTTC	CASSQSGSYNEQFF
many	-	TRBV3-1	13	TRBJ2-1	TGTGCCAGCTCCCAAAAGGGAGGCGCTGAGCAGTTCTTC	CASSQKGGAEQFF
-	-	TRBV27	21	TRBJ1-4	TGTGCCAGCAGTTTATCGTACCCGTCTTCATACCCCCCGGCAACTAATGAAAAACTGTTTTTT	CASSLSYPSSYPPATNEKLFF
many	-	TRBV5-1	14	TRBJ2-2	TGCGCCAGCAGCTTGGTGAGGGACACCGGGGAGCTGTTTTTT	CASSLVRDTGELFF
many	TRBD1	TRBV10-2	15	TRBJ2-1	TGCGCCAGCAAAAGCGACAGGGGCGGCTACAATGAGCAGTTCTTC	CASKSDRGGYNEQFF